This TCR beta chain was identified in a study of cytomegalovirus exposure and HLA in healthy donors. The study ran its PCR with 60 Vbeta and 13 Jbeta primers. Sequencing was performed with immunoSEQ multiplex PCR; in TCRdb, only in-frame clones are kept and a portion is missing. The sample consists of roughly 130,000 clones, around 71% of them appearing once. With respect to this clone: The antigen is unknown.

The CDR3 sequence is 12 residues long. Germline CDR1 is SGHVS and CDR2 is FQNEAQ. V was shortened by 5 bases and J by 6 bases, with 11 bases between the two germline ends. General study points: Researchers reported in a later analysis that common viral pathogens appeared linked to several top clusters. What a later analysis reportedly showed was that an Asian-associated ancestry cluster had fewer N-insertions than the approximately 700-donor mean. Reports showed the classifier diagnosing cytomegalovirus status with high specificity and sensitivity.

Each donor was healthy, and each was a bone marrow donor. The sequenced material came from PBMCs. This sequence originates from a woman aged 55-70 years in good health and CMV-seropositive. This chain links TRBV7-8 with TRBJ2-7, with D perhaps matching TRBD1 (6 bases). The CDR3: CASSATGFEQYF. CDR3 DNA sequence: TGTGCCAGCAGCGCCACAGGGTTCGAGCAGTACTTC.